This T cell receptor beta chain was found in a study of T cell repertoires in cytomegalovirus infection. Only a few counts were recorded for this clonotype. A single record per CDR3 protein comes from TCRdb applying MiXCR to the reads. This table has some 680,000 distinct CDR3 sequences, less than 40% appearing once. The sequencing input was PBMCs. The TCR comes from a human donor in good health (CMV status not recorded). Some clones in this sample may be carry-over from other donors' samples.

CDR3 protein: CASSSAGTGIGGNTIYF. CDR3 nucleotides: TGCGCCAGCAGTTCCGCCGGGACAGGAATAGGTGGAAACACCATATATTTT. The chain combines TRBV5-1 with TRBJ1-3; TRBD1 matches 8 bases. This CDR3 is built from 17 residues. Looked up from germline, CDR1 is SGHRS and CDR2 is YFSETQ. J was trimmed by 3 bases and V by 5 bases; bases with no gene match: 13.